These 5 T cell receptor beta chains originate from one sample sequenced in a study of blood T cell repertoires in COVID-19. Sequenced by immunoSEQ multiplex PCR; TCRdb stores in-frame clones only, minus some. The sample lists 140,000 to 150,000 clones, around 89% occurring once. The sample consisted of peripheral blood. These receptors were collected from a man in his sixties with active or convalescent COVID-19.

The chain has TRBV5-6 and TRBJ1-2; a weak D match, TRBD1 (5 bases). Germline V gene data show CDR1 as SGHDT and CDR2 as YYEEEE. V lost 4 bases to trimming and J lost 4 bases, with 17 bases between them. The CDR3 loop spans 15 amino acids. The chain's CDR3 is CASSARDSGSYGYTF. CDR3 nucleotide sequence: TGTGCCAGCAGCGCCCGGGACTCCGGTAGCTATGGCTACACCTTC.

The chain links TRBV18 to TRBJ1-5, with D perhaps matching TRBD1 (6 bases). V lost 2 bases and J 6 bases, leaving 14 bases between the germline ends. Germline assignment: CDR1 KGHSH and CDR2 LQKENI. There are 15 residues in the CDR3. CDR3 nucleotide sequence: TGTGCCAGCTCACCATCCACGGGGGGCAGTCAGCCCCAGCATTTT. It codes for CASSPSTGGSQPQHF.

This chain uses TRBV28 with TRBJ1-2; unclear D gene. Germline V gene data show CDR1 as MDHEN and CDR2 as SYDVKM. The CDR3 covers 12 residues. V was shortened by 9 bases and J by 4 bases, with 12 bases between the two germline ends. The CDR3 DNA sequence: TGTGCCAGTGAGTTCCGTGGCTATGGCTACACCTTC. It encodes CASEFRGYGYTF.

This clone was recorded only once. The chain combines TRBV7-9 with TRBJ1-1; D ambiguous. Between the trimmed V and J ends, which lost 5 bases and 6 bases, there was a span of 19 bases. This CDR3 comprises 15 residues. In germline, CDR1 is SEHNR, CDR2 FQNEAQ (reference sequence). CDR3 in DNA: TGTGCCAGCAGCCCAGAGGAGGAGGGATCTCCTGAAGCTTTCTTT. This encodes CASSPEEEGSPEAFF.

The rearrangement links TRBV9 to TRBJ1-3; D is undetermined. Germline CDR1 is SGDLS and CDR2 is YYNGEE. This CDR3 is built from 16 residues. V dropped 0 bases and J dropped 0 bases, with 10 bases sitting between them. CDR3 coding DNA: TGTGCCAGCAGCGTAGGGCTGAAAAGCTCTGGAAACACCATATATTTT. Translated, it gives CASSVGLKSSGNTIYF.